A single sample is the source of the 15 T cell receptor beta chains below, sequenced in a study of blood T cell repertoires in COVID-19. The assay was immunoSEQ multiplex PCR, and TCRdb's table has in-frame clones only and misses some. The table records over 75,000 clones, more than 60% of them present only once. Sequences were obtained from peripheral blood. Receptors were obtained from a human donor in a cohort sampled during active COVID-19.

The chain is built from TRBV4-1 and TRBJ2-5; TRBD1 aligns across 7 bases. CDR1 is MGHRA and CDR2 is YSYEKL in the germline V gene. This CDR3 has 15 residues. Trimming took 2 bases from V and 6 from J; bases not matched to a gene: 9. The CDR3: CASSQTLQGLQTQYF. DNA for the CDR3: TGCGCCAGCAGCCAAACTTTACAGGGGTTACAGACCCAGTACTTC.

The gene calls are TRBV11-3 and TRBJ1-1; D may be TRBD1 (6 bases). V lost 1 base to trimming and J lost 4 bases, with 13 bases between them. The V gene's germline CDR1 is SGHNT and CDR2 YENEEA. The CDR3 extends over 15 amino acids. The CDR3 is CASSLVSGVRTEAFF. The CDR3 bases are TGTGCCAGCAGCTTAGTTTCAGGGGTGCGCACTGAAGCTTTCTTT.

The chain recombines TRBV6-6 with TRBJ1-5; D is ambiguous. The germline V gene has CDR1 MNHNY and CDR2 SVGAGI (reference sequence). With 6 bases removed from V and 5 bases from J, the gap between germline ends came to 11 bases. The CDR3 sequence is 13 residues long. The CDR3 DNA is TGTGCCAGCAGGCTTCCCGAGGATCAGCCCCAGCATTTT. Translating gives CASRLPEDQPQHF.

The CDR3 bases are TGTGCCAGCAGCCCCCGGGGGGCCGAAGGAAATTCACCCCTCCACTTT. Translated, it gives CASSPRGAEGNSPLHF. This rearrangement joins TRBV7-9 to TRBJ1-6, with D possibly TRBD1 on 6 matching bases. Germline CDR1 SEHNR, CDR2 FQNEAQ (reference sequence). V was shortened by 5 bases and J by 7 bases, with 18 bases between the two germline ends. The CDR3 totals 16 residues.

This chain links TRBV7-3 with TRBJ2-3, with TRBD2 matching over 14 bases. The germline V gene has CDR1 SGHTA and CDR2 FQGTGA. The V segment lost 5 bases and the J segment 9 bases; nucleotides outside the gene matches: 4. The CDR3 covers 14 residues. The CDR3 loop is CASSPGTSGGTQYF. For the CDR3, the DNA is TGTGCCAGCAGCCCCGGGACTAGCGGGGGCACGCAGTATTTT.

This chain connects TRBV7-2 to TRBJ2-2; D ambiguous. This CDR3 is built from 17 residues. Germline V gene sequence: CDR1 SGHTA, CDR2 FQGNSA. The germline V and J ends were trimmed by 1 base and 4 bases, with 16 bases remaining between them. The CDR3 DNA sequence: TGTGCCAGCAGCTTAGTCCGTCGGCGGCTGGGCACCGGGGAGCTGTTTTTT. Encoded protein: CASSLVRRRLGTGELFF. Variable domain in full (rest from reference TRBV7-2 and TRBJ2-2): GAGVSQSPSNKVTEKGKDVELRCDPISGHTALYWYRQSLGQGLEFLIYFQGNSAPDKSGLPSDRFSAERTGGSVSTLTIQRTQQEDSAVYLCASSLVRRRLGTGELFFGEGSRLTVL.

The table lists this clone with a few counts. The chain combines TRBV30 with TRBJ1-6; 9 nucleotides line up with TRBD1. The CDR3 contains 13 residues. Losses at the gene ends were 5 bases for V and 9 bases for J; bases not matched to a gene: 5. Germline assignment: CDR1 GTSNPN and CDR2 SVGIG (reference sequence). The CDR3 region has the DNA TGTGCCTGGGACGGGACAGGGCGTTCACCCCTCCACTTT. Protein: CAWDGTGRSPLHF. The complete variable domain, with remaining parts taken from reference TRBV30 and TRBJ1-6, reads SQTIHQWPATLVQPVGSPLSLECTVEGTSNPNLYWYRQAAGRGLQLLFYSVGIGQISSEVPQNLSASRPQDRQFILSSKKLLLSDSGFYLCAWDGTGRSPLHFGNGTRLTVT.

V is TRBV18 and J is TRBJ1-1; no clear D. Between the trimmed V and J ends, which lost 6 bases and 4 bases, there was a span of 15 bases. Germline CDR1 KGHSH, CDR2 LQKENI. CDR3 length: 14 amino acids. The CDR3 DNA sequence: TGTGCCAGCTCCCCGCCCTGGAGTGGCACTGAAGCTTTCTTT. Protein sequence: CASSPPWSGTEAFF.

The chain joins TRBV6-1 to TRBJ1-6; D is ambiguous. The CDR3 has 13 residues. Trimming took off 1 base at V and 8 bases at J, with 6 bases between the two ends. Germline V CDR1 and CDR2: MNHNS, SASEGT. This CDR3 reads CASSEETHSPLHF. For the CDR3, the DNA is TGTGCCAGCAGTGAAGAGACACATTCACCCCTCCACTTT.

This clone turned up a few times. The chain links TRBV25-1 to TRBJ1-2, with D tentatively TRBD1 (6 bases). V dropped 3 bases and J dropped 3 bases, with 8 bases sitting between them. The CDR3 runs 13 residues. Germline V gene sequence: CDR1 MGHDK, CDR2 SYGVNS. As DNA, the CDR3 is TGTGCCAGCAGTGACAGGGGAGACTATGGCTACACCTTC. It encodes CASSDRGDYGYTF.

The rearrangement uses TRBV6-2 or TRBV6-3 and TRBJ1-1; TRBD1 agrees at 8 bases. In germline, CDR1 is MNHEY, CDR2 SVGEGT. V was clipped by 2 bases and J by 4 bases; unmatched bases: 3. The CDR3 consists of 14 residues. In nucleotides, the CDR3 is TGTGCCAGCAGTTACGCCACAGGGGGCACTGAAGCTTTCTTT. Translating it yields CASSYATGGTEAFF.

This chain joins TRBV5-4 and TRBJ2-7; TRBD1 aligns across 8 bases. The length of the CDR3 is 16 residues. With V trimmed by 3 bases and J by 3 bases, 11 bases remained unmatched. CDR1 is SGHNT and CDR2 is YYREEE in the germline V gene (reference sequence). CDR3 DNA sequence: TGTGCCAGCAGCTCGGGCCGGGACAGGAATAGCTACGAGCAGTACTTC. Protein sequence: CASSSGRDRNSYEQYF. Filled out from reference TRBV5-4 and TRBJ2-7, the complete variable domain reads ETGVTQSPTHLIKTRGQQVTLRCSSQSGHNTVSWYQQALGQGPQFIFQYYREEENGRGNFPPRFSGLQFPNYSSELNVNALELDDSALYLCASSSGRDRNSYEQYFGPGTRLTVT.

The chain uses TRBV6-2 or TRBV6-3 and TRBJ2-1, with D perhaps matching TRBD2 (9 bases). The germline V and J ends were trimmed by 4 bases and 0 bases, with 25 bases remaining between them. The length of the CDR3 is 20 residues. Germline values: CDR1 MNHEY, CDR2 SVGEGT. Here the CDR3 DNA reads TGTGCCAGCAGTTCCATACGACTAGCGGCTACAGGGGGCTCCTACAATGAGCAGTTCTTC. This encodes CASSSIRLAATGGSYNEQFF.

The V and J genes are TRBV9 and TRBJ2-2; the D is unclear. The CDR3 totals 12 residues. The germline V and J ends were trimmed by 4 bases and 5 bases, with 6 bases remaining between them. Germline V gene data show CDR1 as SGDLS and CDR2 as YYNGEE. This CDR3 reads CASSPSTGELFF. The CDR3 bases are TGTGCCAGCAGCCCCTCGACCGGGGAGCTGTTTTTT.

V is TRBV9 and J is TRBJ1-1, with 9 bases identical to TRBD1. The germline gives CDR1 SGDLS, CDR2 YYNGEE. CDR3 length equals 15 residues. J was trimmed by 0 bases and V by 3 bases; bases with no gene match: 3. Here the CDR3 reads CASSGQGGMNTEAFF. The CDR3 DNA reads as TGTGCCAGCAGCGGACAGGGGGGAATGAACACTGAAGCTTTCTTT. The whole variable domain, remainder taken from reference TRBV9 and TRBJ1-1, is DSGVTQTPKHLITATGQRVTLRCSPRSGDLSVYWYQQSLDQGLQFLIQYYNGEERAKGNILERFSAQQFPDLHSELNLSSLELGDSALYFCASSGQGGMNTEAFFGQGTRLTVV.